The TCR beta chain under discussion was sequenced for a study of T cells in localized non-small cell lung cancer. General study results and limits: Across samples, adjacent lung featured a median roughly 60 of the top 100 tumor clones. Uninvolved adjacent lung showed the highest T cell clonality, exceeding tumor.

V was cut by 4 bases and J by 9 bases, with 17 bases left in between. Germline values: CDR1 SGHNT, CDR2 YYREEE (reference sequence). This CDR3 contains 14 residues. Sequenced by immunoSEQ multiplex PCR; TCRdb stores in-frame clones only, minus some. The table lists 90,000 to 95,000 clones, roughly 87% of them singletons. To note about this clone: Its specificity is not known.

The receptor comes from a man between 40 and 75 years old with stage I squamous cell lung carcinoma. The chain has TRBV5-4 and TRBJ2-1, with a tentative D call TRBD2 (6 bases). The material sequenced was peripheral blood, taken before any cancer treatment. The CDR3 reads CASSPTSGRSEQFF. For the CDR3, the DNA is TGTGCCAGCAGCCCAACATCGGGGAGGAGTGAGCAGTTCTTC.